This T cell receptor (beta chain) was obtained from a study of shared clonotypes between healthy human individuals. Study-level findings and limits: Generally, naive subsets came out with larger estimated richness than memory subsets.

On this clone: Antigen unknown.

Deep-level settings were used for running the assay. Per the authors' pipeline: Filtering differed since immunoSEQ provided only junctions, with no quality scores. Here immunoSEQ multiplex PCR was the method, and the copy in TCRdb shows in-frame clones only, minus some. V, J and clone size were drawn from that table, and D and trimming were deduced from the DNA. Altogether about 580,000 clones are present, roughly 98% being singletons, with the ten largest covering 0.25% to 0.35%. Selected positively for CCR7 and CD45RO-negative, naive CD8 cells excluded terminally differentiated effector memory CD45RA+ cells. Donors included only healthy HIV-negative adults lacking recent acute infections or vaccinations. The CDR3 runs 17 residues. Germline assignment: CDR1 SGHDN and CDR2 FVKESK. Trimming cost V 2 bases and J 4 bases; bases outside gene matches: 7.

Specimen: naive CD8+ T cells sorted from blood. The chain joins TRBV14 to TRBJ2-1; 11 nucleotides match TRBD2. The receptor's source is a man aged 25 to 40 in good health. The CDR3 reads CASSQTSGSSKYNEQFF. The DNA of the CDR3 is TGTGCCAGCAGCCAAACTAGCGGGAGCTCAAAATACAATGAGCAGTTCTTC.